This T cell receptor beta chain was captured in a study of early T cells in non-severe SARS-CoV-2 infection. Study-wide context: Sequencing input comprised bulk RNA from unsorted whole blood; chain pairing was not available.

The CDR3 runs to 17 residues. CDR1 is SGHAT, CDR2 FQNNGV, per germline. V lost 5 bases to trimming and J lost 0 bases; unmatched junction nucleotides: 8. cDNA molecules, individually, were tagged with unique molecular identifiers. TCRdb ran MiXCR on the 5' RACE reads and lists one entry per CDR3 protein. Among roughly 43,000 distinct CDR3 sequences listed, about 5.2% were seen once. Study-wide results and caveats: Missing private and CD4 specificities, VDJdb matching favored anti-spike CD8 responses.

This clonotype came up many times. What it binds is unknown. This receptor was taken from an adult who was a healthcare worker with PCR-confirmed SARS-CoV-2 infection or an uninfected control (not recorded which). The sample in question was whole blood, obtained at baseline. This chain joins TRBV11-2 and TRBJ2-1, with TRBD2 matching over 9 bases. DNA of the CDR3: TGTGCCAGCAGCCGGAGACTAGCGGATCTCTCCTACAATGAGCAGTTCTTC. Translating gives CASSRRLADLSYNEQFF.